These 20 T cell receptor beta chains share one sample of origin, sequenced in a study of radiation and T cells in renal cell carcinoma. Profiled with immunoSEQ multiplex PCR; TCRdb holds only in-frame clones, not every one. In the table there are around 120,000 clones, roughly four fifths of which are singletons. Time point specified: blood 2 weeks post-SBRT. Treatment defined: 15 Gy SBRT to primary tumor, nephrectomy 4 weeks later. Sample: blood, taken from a patient whose treatment included radiotherapy and nephrectomy. These receptors all stem from a woman aged 55 to 70 with renal cell carcinoma.

V gene TRBV2 combines with J gene TRBJ1-5, with 7 bases lining up with TRBD1. This CDR3 has 15 residues. The ends lost 6 bases at V and 3 bases at J; junction bases unmatched: 8. Germline values: CDR1 SNHLY, CDR2 FYNNEI. The CDR3 bases are TGTGCCAGCAGACCCGGACAGGCCATCAATCAGCCCCAGCATTTT. Its protein is CASRPGQAINQPQHF.

In DNA, the CDR3 is TGTGCCAGTAGTGGGAGTAGCGGGGGGGACTACAATGAGCAGTTCTTC. It specifies CASSGSSGGDYNEQFF. The rearrangement uses TRBV19 and TRBJ2-1, with TRBD2 identical over 11 bases. The length of the CDR3 is 16 residues. Germline CDR1 LNHDA, CDR2 SQIVND (reference sequence). The V segment lost 5 bases and the J segment 3 bases; nucleotides outside the gene matches: 6.

The chain links TRBV6-5 to TRBJ2-5; the D is unclear. Per germline, CDR1 MNHEY and CDR2 SVGAGI. The V end lost 10 bases, the J end lost 10 bases, and 25 bases lay between the germline ends. This CDR3 has 14 amino acids. CDR3 DNA sequence: TGTGCCACCTCATACGGGCCCTTAATTGTAGACCAGTACTTC. It is translated as CATSYGPLIVDQYF.

The chain combines TRBV18 with TRBJ2-7; 8 bases match TRBD1. The CDR3 covers 15 residues. Germline V lookup: CDR1 KGHSH, CDR2 LQKENI. The junction had 9 bases not matched to a gene; V was cut back by 3 bases and J by 5 bases. The CDR3 DNA follows: TGTGCCAGCTCACCTCTGGACAGGGTTAGCCACGAGCAGTACTTC. It specifies CASSPLDRVSHEQYF.

This clone occurred once. V usage is TRBV6-6 and J usage is TRBJ1-1; TRBD1 agrees at 8 bases. Germline V gene sequence: CDR1 MNHNY, CDR2 SVGAGI (reference sequence). The CDR3 covers 14 residues. V shed 6 bases, J shed 2 bases, and the junction held 5 bases outside the gene matches. CDR3 sequence (DNA): TGTGCCAGCAGCCTCCAGGGGGCTAACACTGAAGCTTTCTTT. This translates into CASSLQGANTEAFF.

By sample share, this clone is large. This chain connects TRBV18 to TRBJ2-7; D ambiguous. V dropped 3 bases and J dropped 0 bases, with 6 bases sitting between them. CDR3 length equals 13 residues. CDR1 is KGHSH and CDR2 is LQKENI in the germline V gene. CDR3 region: CASSPVGSYEQYF. For the CDR3, the DNA is TGTGCCAGCTCACCTGTTGGCTCCTACGAGCAGTACTTC. The variable domain in full, completed from reference TRBV18 and TRBJ2-7, reads NAGVMQNPRHLVRRRGQEARLRCSPMKGHSHVYWYRQLPEEGLKFMVYLQKENIIDESGMPKERFSAEFPKEGPSILRIQQVVRGDSAAYFCASSPVGSYEQYFGPGTRLTVT.

V and J are TRBV27 and TRBJ2-1, with D possibly matching TRBD2 (6 bases). CDR1 is MNHEY, CDR2 SMNVEV, per germline (reference sequence). Trimming pared 2 bases from V and 8 bases from J, leaving 22 bases between. The CDR3 length is 17 residues. This CDR3 is CASSLNLPREVPDEQFF. DNA for the CDR3: TGTGCCAGCAGTTTAAATCTTCCGCGGGAAGTTCCCGATGAGCAGTTCTTC.

This chain links TRBV5-5 with TRBJ2-5, with 9 bases fitting TRBD2. V shed 0 bases and J 8 bases; nucleotides not matched to a gene: 5. This CDR3 contains 14 residues. Germline CDR1 and CDR2: SGHKS and YYEKEE (reference sequence). CDR3 sequence (DNA): TGTGCCAGCAGCTTGGAGCGGGAGGATGATACCCAGTACTTC. Its translation is CASSLEREDDTQYF.

The chain carries TRBV27 and TRBJ1-5; TRBD1 is a possible D gene (5 bases). CDR3 size: 16 residues. V lost 2 bases and J lost 2, with 13 bases in between. The germline CDR1 and CDR2 sequences are MNHEY and SMNVEV (reference sequence). The CDR3 sequence: CASSLGVGQGNQPQHF. As DNA, the CDR3 is TGTGCCAGCAGTTTAGGAGTGGGGCAGGGCAATCAGCCCCAGCATTTT.

The chain combines TRBV2 with TRBJ1-1; 7 bases match TRBD1. The germline gives CDR1 SNHLY, CDR2 FYNNEI. The length of the CDR3 is 15 residues. Trimming took 5 bases from V and 0 from J; bases not matched to a gene: 6. CDR3 coding DNA: TGTGCCAGCAGTAGGGATGGACAGGTGAACACTGAAGCTTTCTTT. Protein sequence: CASSRDGQVNTEAFF.

The V and J genes are TRBV18 and TRBJ1-6; the match to TRBD1 covers 9 bases. CDR1 KGHSH and CDR2 LQKENI come from the germline V gene. This CDR3 comprises 18 residues. The trim removed 3 bases at V and 6 bases at J, leaving 12 bases unmatched. Written as DNA, the CDR3 is TGTGCCAGCTCACCGTACCCGGGGACAGGGTTAGGTAATTCACCCCTCCACTTT. Protein sequence: CASSPYPGTGLGNSPLHF.

In this sample, this clone turned up a few times. The V call is TRBV27, the J call TRBJ1-1, with D uncertain. The V and J ends lost 7 bases and 0 bases respectively, with 9 bases between them. In germline, CDR1 is MNHEY, CDR2 SMNVEV (reference sequence). This CDR3 has 13 residues. The CDR3 DNA reads as TGTGCCAGCACCTACAACATGAACACTGAAGCTTTCTTT. Its translation is CASTYNMNTEAFF.

This chain links TRBV27 with TRBJ2-7; tentative D call: TRBD1 (6 bases). V lost 6 bases to trimming and J lost 4 bases, with 25 bases between them. Per the germline V gene, CDR1 is MNHEY and CDR2 is SMNVEV (reference sequence). This CDR3 has 17 amino acids. The CDR3 DNA reads as TGTGCCAGCAGCCCTCCCTCCAGGGCAGGGGTAAAGTACGAGCAGTACTTC. The encoded protein is CASSPPSRAGVKYEQYF.

This chain uses TRBV28 with TRBJ1-1; D uncertain. The CDR3 contains 14 residues. Between the trimmed V and J ends, which lost 3 bases and 0 bases, there was a span of 8 bases. CDR1 and CDR2 (germline): MDHEN, SYDVKM. CDR3 loop: CASSFGNVNTEAFF. CDR3 nucleotide sequence: TGTGCCAGCAGTTTCGGCAACGTGAACACTGAAGCTTTCTTT.

The chain has TRBV2 and TRBJ2-7, with 9 positions matching TRBD1. Germline loops: CDR1 SNHLY, CDR2 FYNNEI. The CDR3 is made up of 15 amino acids. Trimming took 6 bases from V and 4 from J; bases not matched to a gene: 10. CDR3 region: CASSEPRTGEYEQYF. CDR3 nucleotide sequence: TGTGCCAGCAGCGAACCGAGGACAGGGGAGTACGAGCAGTACTTC. The whole variable domain, remainder taken from reference TRBV2 and TRBJ2-7, is EPEVTQTPSHQVTQMGQEVILRCVPISNHLYFYWYRQILGQKVEFLVSFYNNEISEKSEIFDDQFSVERPDGSNFTLKIRSTKLEDSAMYFCASSEPRTGEYEQYFGPGTRLTVT.

V and J are TRBV7-2 and TRBJ2-7; 10 bases are shared with TRBD1. Germline trimming cut 4 bases from V and 5 bases from J; bases unmatched to any gene: 5. The CDR3 extends over 14 amino acids. The germline CDR1 and CDR2 sequences are SGHTA and FQGNSA. As DNA, the CDR3 is TGTGCCAGCAGCTGGGACAGGGGAATCAACGAGCAGTACTTC. Translating gives CASSWDRGINEQYF.

V usage is TRBV2 and J usage is TRBJ1-2; 8 bases fit TRBD1. The CDR3 has 13 amino acids. V was pared by 6 bases and J by 7 bases, with 7 bases of the junction left unmatched. Germline V CDR1 and CDR2: SNHLY, FYNNEI. CDR3 protein: CASRAGTGFGYTF. The CDR3 region has the DNA TGTGCCAGCAGGGCCGGGACAGGCTTTGGCTACACCTTC.

This chain uses TRBV9 with TRBJ2-3, with D tentatively TRBD1 or TRBD2 (5 bases each). Between the trimmed V and J ends, which lost 3 bases and 6 bases, there was a span of 14 bases. In germline, CDR1 is SGDLS, CDR2 YYNGEE. The CDR3 is made up of 14 amino acids. The CDR3 reads CASSAAGAQDTQYF. The DNA for the CDR3 is TGTGCCAGCAGCGCTGCCGGGGCCCAGGATACGCAGTATTTT.

This sequence joins TRBV5-1 and TRBJ2-3; 11 bases line up with TRBD2. Germline lookup yields CDR1 SGHRS and CDR2 YFSETQ. The CDR3 has 15 residues. The V gene end was trimmed by 5 bases and the J gene end by 5 bases; junction bases not matched to a gene: 7. The CDR3 spells CASSQGLAGGDTQYF. The CDR3 nucleotides read TGCGCCAGCAGTCAAGGACTAGCGGGTGGAGATACGCAGTATTTT.

The V and J genes are TRBV2 and TRBJ2-1; D is undetermined. This CDR3 contains 18 residues. V was shortened by 3 bases and J by 7 bases, with 25 bases between the two germline ends. The V gene's germline CDR1 is SNHLY and CDR2 FYNNEI. The CDR3 coding sequence is TGTGCCAGCAGTGACAAAATTCAGGAGTCGTCGCCGAGGAATGAGCAGTTCTTC. This codes for CASSDKIQESSPRNEQFF.